This T cell receptor beta chain was observed in a study of CD8+CD57+ T cells in acquired aplastic anemia. Study background: Mean DNA quantity obtained from sorted CD4+ and CD8+ cells was 3 to 4 ug.

Patients sequenced had flow cytometry evidence of CD8+CD57+ cell expansion. According to the study, genomic DNA was the template for TCR beta VDJ and CDR3 profiling. TCRdb re-derived calls from the reads in MiXCR, one entry per CDR3 protein. The table has about 98,000 distinct CDR3 sequences, 55% to 80% seen once. This clonotype was obtained from a human donor with aplastic anemia. Sequencing was done on a sample of sorted CD4+, CD8+, or CD8+CD57+ T cells (not recorded which) from PBMCs.

The CDR3 is CAISESGVTVNTEAFF. CDR3 coding DNA: TGTGCCATCAGTGAGTCTGGTGTGACAGTGAACACTGAAGCTTTCTTT. This sequence joins TRBV10-3 and TRBJ1-1; perhaps TRBD1 as D (5 bases). CDR1 ENHRY and CDR2 SYGVKD come from the germline V gene. This CDR3 has 16 residues. V lost 0 bases and J lost 0, with 11 bases in between.